Listed here are 6 T cell receptor beta chains from one sample, sequenced in a study of blood T cell repertoires in COVID-19. Clones were read by immunoSEQ multiplex PCR, and TCRdb kept only the in-frame ones, dropping some. The data hold about 140,000 clones, with under 90% observed a single time. Input material: peripheral blood. These receptor sequences come from a human donor in a cohort sampled during active COVID-19.

The gene calls are TRBV11-2 and TRBJ2-2; 8 bases are shared with TRBD1. The CDR3 runs 16 residues. V gave up 5 bases and J gave up 6 bases; unmatched junction bases: 11. Germline V gene data show CDR1 as SGHAT and CDR2 as FQNNGV. For the CDR3, the DNA is TGTGCCAGCAGCCATGTCAGGGGGCAAAGGGCCGGGGAGCTGTTTTTT. Translating it yields CASSHVRGQRAGELFF.

J is TRBJ2-2 and V is TRBV20-1; tentative D call: TRBD1 (6 bases). Trimming stripped 3 bases from V and 3 bases from J, with 11 bases between. CDR1 and CDR2 (germline): DFQATT, SNEGSKA (reference sequence). The CDR3 length is 14 residues. The CDR3: CSASRQGYTGELFF. The CDR3 coding sequence is TGCAGTGCTAGTAGGCAGGGGTACACCGGGGAGCTGTTTTTT.

As regards this clone: The sample has other DNA sequences that encode this CDR3 too. This chain uses TRBV6-5 with TRBJ1-5; D unclear. CDR3 length equals 13 residues. Trimming removed 5 bases at V and 2 bases at J, with 7 bases between. Germline assignment: CDR1 MNHEY and CDR2 SVGAGI. The DNA for the CDR3 is TGTGCCAGCAGTACGGGTGGCAATCAGCCCCAGCATTTT. Its protein is CASSTGGNQPQHF.

The count of this clone is one. V usage is TRBV7-9 and J usage is TRBJ1-1, with D hard to call. The CDR3 is made up of 15 amino acids. CDR1 and CDR2 from the germline V gene are SEHNR and FQNEAQ (reference sequence). V was clipped by 2 bases and J by 0 bases, with 10 bases between them. The CDR3 region is CASSLRGAMNTEAFF. Written as DNA, the CDR3 is TGTGCCAGCAGCTTAAGAGGAGCCATGAACACTGAAGCTTTCTTT. Drawing the rest from reference TRBV7-9 and TRBJ1-1, the complete variable domain is DTGVSQNPRHKITKRGQNVTFRCDPISEHNRLYWYRQTLGQGPEFLTYFQNEAQLEKSRLLSDRFSAERPKGSFSTLEIQRTEQGDSAMYLCASSLRGAMNTEAFFGQGTRLTVV.

The chain combines TRBV2 with TRBJ2-3; TRBD2 matches 10 bases. There are 15 residues in the CDR3. Germline V lookup: CDR1 SNHLY, CDR2 FYNNEI. Germline trimming cut 7 bases from V and 2 bases from J; bases unmatched to any gene: 6. The CDR3, as DNA: TGTGCCAGCAATGGACTAGCGGTTTACACAGATACGCAGTATTTT. This sequence encodes CASNGLAVYTDTQYF.

The rearrangement joins TRBV7-8 to TRBJ2-1, with 8 bases identical to TRBD2. Germline V lookup: CDR1 SGHVS, CDR2 FQNEAQ. J lost 4 bases, V lost 2 bases, and 4 bases had no gene match. The CDR3 has 15 residues. CDR3 sequence reads: CASSLREGGYNEQFF. Written as DNA, the CDR3 is TGTGCCAGCAGCTTACGGGAGGGCGGGTACAATGAGCAGTTCTTC.